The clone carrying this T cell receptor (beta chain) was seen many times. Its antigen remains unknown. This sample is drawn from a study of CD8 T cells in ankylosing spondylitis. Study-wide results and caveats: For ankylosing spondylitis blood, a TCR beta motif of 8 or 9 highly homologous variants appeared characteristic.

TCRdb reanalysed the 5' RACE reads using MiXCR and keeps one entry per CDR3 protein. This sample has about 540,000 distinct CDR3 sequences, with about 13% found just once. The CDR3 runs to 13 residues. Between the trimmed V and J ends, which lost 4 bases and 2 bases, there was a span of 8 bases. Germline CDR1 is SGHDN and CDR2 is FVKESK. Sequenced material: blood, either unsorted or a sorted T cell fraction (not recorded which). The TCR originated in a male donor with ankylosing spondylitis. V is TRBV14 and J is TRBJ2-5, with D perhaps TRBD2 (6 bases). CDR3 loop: CASSPGVQETQYF. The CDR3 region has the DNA TGTGCCAGCAGCCCGGGAGTTCAAGAGACCCAGTACTTC. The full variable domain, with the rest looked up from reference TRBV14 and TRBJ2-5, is EAGVTQFPSHSVIEKGQTVTLRCDPISGHDNLYWYRRVMGKEIKFLLHFVKESKQDESGMPNNRFLAERTGGTYSTLKVQPAELEDSGVYFCASSPGVQETQYFGPGTRLLVL.